This entry lists 9 T cell receptor beta chains sequenced from one sample in a study of prognosis after radiotherapy for stage I lung cancer. Two-round multiplex PCR amplified TCR beta CDR3 from genomic DNA. First-round PCR employed TRBV- and TRBJ-specific primers for each gene. TCRdb re-called the multiplex PCR reads through MiXCR, storing one row per CDR3 protein. The sample holds roughly 17,000 distinct CDR3 sequences, around 44% seen once. The sequencing here drew on PBMCs, taken before or after stereotactic body radiation therapy (not recorded which). The receptors derive from a donor over 45 with non-small cell lung cancer.

The chain has TRBV19 and TRBJ1-2; TRBD1 might be the D (5 bases). There are 13 residues in the CDR3. The V gene lost 5 bases and the J gene lost 7 bases, with 14 bases spanning the gap. CDR1 is LNHDA and CDR2 is SQIVND in the germline V gene (reference sequence). The CDR3 coding sequence is TGTGCCAGTAGTCCGGGGGTTGGCTTTGGCTACACCTTC. The encoded protein is CASSPGVGFGYTF.

A remark on this clonotype: A far larger clone is off by one base, so a read error is likely. In DNA form, the CDR3 reads TGTGCCAACAGTGAGGGGCAGGGTCGAGAAAAACTGTTTTTT. Translated: CANSEGQGREKLFF. The chain is built from TRBV6-1 and TRBJ1-4; D possibly corresponds to TRBD1 (5 bases). The length of the CDR3 is 14 residues. Germline V gene lookup returns CDR1 MNHNS and CDR2 SASEGT.

Concerning this clonotype itself: This sequence may be a read error, since a much larger clone differs from it by one base. The chain couples TRBV6-9 to TRBJ1-4; D not certain. The germline V gene encodes CDR1 MNHGY and CDR2 SVAAGI. V was cut by 2 bases and J by 3 bases, with 7 bases left in between. The CDR3 length is 14 residues. CDR3 DNA sequence: TGTGCCAGCAGTTATGGGCGGCCTAATGAAAAACTGTTTTTT. Protein: CASSYGRPNEKLFF.

This clonotype was seen many times. The V gene is TRBV7-2, the J gene TRBJ2-7; D not certain. CDR3 length equals 13 residues. The V gene's germline CDR1 is SGHTA and CDR2 FQGNSA. V lost 1 base to trimming and J lost 3 bases, with 7 bases between them. This chain's CDR3 is CASSLVPVYEQYF. Written as DNA, the CDR3 is TGTGCCAGCAGCTTAGTCCCAGTCTACGAGCAGTACTTC. Full variable domain (outside the CDR3, taken from reference TRBV7-2 and TRBJ2-7): GAGVSQSPSNKVTEKGKDVELRCDPISGHTALYWYRQSLGQGLEFLIYFQGNSAPDKSGLPSDRFSAERTGGSVSTLTIQRTQQEDSAVYLCASSLVPVYEQYFGPGTRLTVT.

As regards this clonotype: A far larger clone is only one base removed, so a read error is likely. This rearrangement joins TRBV7-2 to TRBJ2-7; D is ambiguous. The CDR3 covers 14 residues. Germline V gene lookup returns CDR1 SGHTA and CDR2 FQGNSA. CDR3 protein: CASSLEEGFYEQYF. The CDR3 DNA sequence: TGTGCCAGCAGTTTAGAGGAAGGCTTCTACGAGCAGTACTTC.

The sample holds many counts of this clonotype. The chain uses TRBV6-5 and TRBJ2-3, with D possibly matching TRBD1 (5 bases). V was shortened by 4 bases and J by 2 bases, with 16 bases between the two germline ends. Germline CDR1 and CDR2: MNHEY and SVGAGI. This CDR3 is built from 16 residues. The CDR3 DNA is TGTGCCAGCAGTTCAGACAGACCTGCCGACACAGATACGCAGTATTTT. This sequence encodes CASSSDRPADTDTQYF.

The chain carries TRBV7-9 and TRBJ2-2; 11 bases line up with TRBD2. This CDR3 has 17 amino acids. Germline assignment: CDR1 SEHNR and CDR2 FQNEAQ (reference sequence). J was trimmed by 6 bases and V by 7 bases; bases with no gene match: 13. The chain's CDR3 is CASIPVSGRAGAGELFF. The CDR3 coding sequence is TGTGCCAGCATCCCCGTTAGCGGGAGGGCCGGCGCCGGGGAGCTGTTTTTT.

The J gene is TRBJ2-2, the V gene TRBV20-1, with D uncertain. This CDR3 spans 12 amino acids. V lost 4 bases and J 8 bases, leaving 11 bases between the germline ends. Per germline, CDR1 DFQATT and CDR2 SNEGSKA (reference sequence). CDR3 in amino acids: CSAINLAGELFF. CDR3 in DNA: TGCAGTGCTATAAATCTGGCGGGGGAGCTGTTTTTT.

Many counts were recorded for this clonotype. The rearrangement links TRBV20-1 to TRBJ1-1; 8 bases line up with TRBD1. The CDR3 contains 12 residues. In germline, CDR1 is DFQATT, CDR2 SNEGSKA (reference sequence). The ends lost 8 bases at V and 5 bases at J; junction bases unmatched: 7. The CDR3 reads CSTDRARTEAFF. DNA for the CDR3: TGCAGTACGGACAGGGCGCGGACTGAAGCTTTCTTT.